This TCR beta chain was obtained from a study of post-analysis software for immune sequencing data. CDR1 is SGHDT and CDR2 is YYEEEE in the germline V gene. There are 17 residues in the CDR3. The ends lost 5 bases at V and 0 bases at J; junction bases unmatched: 12. General study findings and limits: Controls had lower frequencies than patients of a handful of TRBV segments, which included TRBV5-6, TRBV5-1 and TRBV20-1.

This clonotype was detected only a few times. Its cognate antigen is unknown. The authors incorporated unique molecular identifiers into the TCR beta cDNA libraries. MiXCR, applied by TCRdb to the PCR reads, yields one record per CDR3 protein. The table records about 460,000 distinct CDR3 sequences, roughly 45% of them present only once. The clonotype comes from a girl aged 5-17 years with multiple sclerosis. The sequencing sample was made of blood. The chain recombines TRBV5-6 with TRBJ2-3; 7 bases map to TRBD2. The CDR3 coding sequence is TGTGCCAGCAGAAAGGGGCCTAGCGGAACCAGCACAGATACGCAGTATTTT. This encodes CASRKGPSGTSTDTQYF.